Presented here are 30 T cell receptor beta chains from one specimen sequenced in a study of blood T cell repertoires in COVID-19. Repertoires were generated with immunoSEQ multiplex PCR, while TCRdb's copy carries only in-frame clones and drops some. The table includes around 94,000 clones, approximately 84% detected once. Sequencing input: peripheral blood. These TCRs come from a human donor in a cohort sampled during active COVID-19.

The V and J genes are TRBV10-3 and TRBJ2-1; D gene ambiguous. Trimming stripped 6 bases from V and 4 bases from J, with 7 bases between. Germline V lookup: CDR1 ENHRY, CDR2 SYGVKD. CDR3 length: 12 residues. Written as DNA, the CDR3 is TGTGCCATCAGCCCTGAGTACAATGAGCAGTTCTTC. Amino acids: CAISPEYNEQFF.

This chain uses TRBV19 with TRBJ1-2, with a tentative D call TRBD1 (6 bases). CDR1 and CDR2 from the germline V gene are LNHDA and SQIVND (reference sequence). The CDR3 loop spans 17 amino acids. The V and J ends lost 6 bases and 4 bases respectively, with 24 bases between them. The CDR3 region has the DNA TGTGCCAGTAGGGAACCATCGGGCTCACAGGGTGGCTATGGCTACACCTTC. This sequence encodes CASREPSGSQGGYGYTF.

The gene calls are TRBV5-6 and TRBJ1-4; 11 positions agree with TRBD1. The CDR3 runs to 15 residues. The trim removed 4 bases at V and 8 bases at J, leaving 7 bases unmatched. Germline V gene sequence: CDR1 SGHDT, CDR2 YYEEEE. The CDR3 DNA is TGTGCCAGCAGCCTGTCCGGGACAGGGGGGGAAAAACTGTTTTTT. It is translated as CASSLSGTGGEKLFF.

This clone was seen a single time. V is TRBV5-1 and J is TRBJ2-2, with a weak D call TRBD1 (5 bases). V gave up 5 bases and J gave up 2 bases, with 13 bases separating them. This CDR3 contains 15 residues. Germline V CDR1 and CDR2: SGHRS, YFSETQ. The CDR3 spells CASRVAQGNTGELFF. In DNA form, the CDR3 reads TGCGCCAGCAGAGTCGCGCAGGGAAACACCGGGGAGCTGTTTTTT.

This clone was seen only once. V and J are TRBV9 and TRBJ1-2; D is undetermined. Per germline, CDR1 SGDLS and CDR2 YYNGEE. The CDR3 consists of 17 residues. The V end lost 3 bases, the J end lost 3 bases, and 21 bases lay between the germline ends. CDR3 amino acids: CASSARGSLASDYGYTF. CDR3 coding DNA: TGTGCCAGCAGCGCCCGAGGGTCGCTTGCTTCGGACTATGGCTACACCTTC.

The chain links TRBV9 to TRBJ2-5; D may be TRBD2 (7 bases). CDR3 size: 15 residues. In germline, CDR1 is SGDLS, CDR2 YYNGEE. V lost 3 bases and J lost 4, with 16 bases in between. The CDR3 nucleotides read TGTGCCAGCAGCGAACTTTGGGGGGGCGGAGAGACCCAGTACTTC. Protein product: CASSELWGGGETQYF.

The chain recombines TRBV7-2 with TRBJ1-6; D is perhaps TRBD1 (6 bases). Germline V gene sequence: CDR1 SGHTA, CDR2 FQGNSA. This CDR3 spans 13 amino acids. Trimming cost V 8 bases and J 10 bases, with 15 bases left between them. In DNA, the CDR3 is TGTGCCAGCCAGCTGGGGGCGAGGTCACCCCTCCACTTT. This translates into CASQLGARSPLHF.

V gene TRBV19 combines with J gene TRBJ1-1, with 7 bases identical to TRBD1. V gave up 4 bases and J gave up 4 bases; unmatched junction bases: 12. There are 16 residues in the CDR3. CDR1 is LNHDA and CDR2 is SQIVND in the germline V gene (reference sequence). CDR3 amino acids: CASSTRQYRGGTEAFF. CDR3 DNA sequence: TGTGCCAGTAGTACGCGACAATACAGGGGAGGCACTGAAGCTTTCTTT.

In its sample, this clone was seen a few times. V gene TRBV6-6 combines with J gene TRBJ1-3; maybe TRBD1 (5 bases). The CDR3 covers 14 residues. V lost 2 bases to trimming and J lost 3 bases, with 8 bases between them. From germline, CDR1 is MNHNY and CDR2 SVGAGI (reference sequence). The DNA for the CDR3 is TGTGCCAGCAGTTACACTGACAGTGGAAACACCATATATTTT. Translation gives CASSYTDSGNTIYF.

The V gene is TRBV30, the J gene TRBJ1-5; D perhaps matches TRBD1 (6 bases). The V and J ends lost 1 base and 6 bases respectively, with 16 bases between them. The CDR3 extends over 15 amino acids. Looked up from germline, CDR1 is GTSNPN and CDR2 is SVGIG (reference sequence). The CDR3 is CAWSARRGGGQPQHF. CDR3 DNA: TGTGCCTGGAGTGCCCGGAGGGGAGGGGGTCAGCCCCAGCATTTT.

The chain has TRBV11-3 and TRBJ2-7; D is perhaps TRBD1 (6 bases). The CDR3 has 17 residues. Looked up from germline, CDR1 is SGHNT and CDR2 is YENEEA. The V gene lost 0 bases and the J gene lost 2 bases, with 17 bases spanning the gap. The CDR3 region is CASSLEGYRARTYEQYF. The CDR3 nucleotides are TGTGCCAGCAGCTTAGAGGGTTACAGGGCACGAACCTACGAGCAGTACTTC. The variable domain in full, with the rest retrieved from reference TRBV11-3 and TRBJ2-7, is EAGVVQSPRYKIIEKKQPVAFWCNPISGHNTLYWYLQNLGQGPELLIRYENEEAVDDSQLPKDRFSAERLKGVDSTLKIQPAELGDSAVYLCASSLEGYRARTYEQYFGPGTRLTVT.

In the case of this clone: The sample has other DNA sequences that encode this CDR3 too. The V gene is TRBV6-5, the J gene TRBJ2-1, with a possible D match to TRBD2 (6 bases). The V end lost 4 bases, the J end lost 0 bases, and 13 bases lay between the germline ends. CDR1 is MNHEY, CDR2 SVGAGI, per germline. This CDR3 has 16 amino acids. The CDR3 loop reads CASSWFLASSYNEQFF. The CDR3 region has the DNA TGTGCCAGCAGTTGGTTTCTAGCGAGCTCCTACAATGAGCAGTTCTTC.

This clone showed up just a few times. The chain links TRBV6-5 to TRBJ2-3; D might be TRBD1 (6 bases). The CDR3 extends over 14 amino acids. Germline V CDR1 and CDR2: MNHEY, SVGAGI. V lost 6 bases, J lost 2 bases, and 12 bases lay in between. CDR3 sequence reads: CASSRQGTTDTQYF. The CDR3 DNA is TGTGCCAGCAGCAGGCAGGGGACCACAGATACGCAGTATTTT.

This clone has only a few counts. The chain joins TRBV7-9 to TRBJ2-7, with TRBD1 as a possible D gene (5 bases). Per germline, CDR1 SEHNR and CDR2 FQNEAQ (reference sequence). V lost 1 base and J lost 0, with 10 bases in between. This CDR3 has 15 amino acids. CDR3 protein: CASSLGGLGSYEQYF. The DNA of the CDR3 is TGTGCCAGCAGCTTAGGGGGCCTGGGCTCCTACGAGCAGTACTTC.

The chain combines TRBV18 with TRBJ2-7; TRBD1 agrees at 11 bases. V lost 6 bases and J lost 7; bases outside the gene matches: 8. Per germline, CDR1 KGHSH and CDR2 LQKENI. The CDR3 totals 14 residues. This CDR3 reads CASSQDRGLGEQYF. CDR3 coding DNA: TGTGCCAGCTCTCAGGACAGGGGGCTTGGTGAGCAGTACTTC.

The chain combines TRBV2 with TRBJ2-7; D is possibly TRBD1 (6 bases). This CDR3 has 15 residues. Trimming pared 8 bases from V and 3 bases from J, leaving 20 bases between. Germline V gene lookup returns CDR1 SNHLY and CDR2 FYNNEI. Here the CDR3 DNA reads TGTGCCAGCGTCCGGGACGTACCGGGACACTACGAGCAGTACTTC. Protein product: CASVRDVPGHYEQYF.

J is TRBJ1-1 and V is TRBV28, with a possible D match to TRBD1 (6 bases). From germline, CDR1 is MDHEN and CDR2 SYDVKM. Trimming pared 2 bases from V and 9 bases from J, leaving 10 bases between. This CDR3 is 12 amino acids long. The CDR3 nucleotides read TGTGCCAGCAGTTTACGGCAGGGGCAAGCTTTCTTT. This sequence encodes CASSLRQGQAFF. The entire variable domain, with the rest obtained from reference TRBV28 and TRBJ1-1, is as follows: DVKVTQSSRYLVKRTGEKVFLECVQDMDHENMFWYRQDPGLGLRLIYFSYDVKMKEKGDIPEGYSVSREKKERFSLILESASTNQTSMYLCASSLRQGQAFFGQGTRLTVV.

The rearrangement uses TRBV18 and TRBJ1-3, with D possibly TRBD1 on 6 matching bases. The V end was cut by 1 base, the J end by 0 bases, with 16 bases between. The CDR3 contains 18 residues. Per germline, CDR1 KGHSH and CDR2 LQKENI. The chain's CDR3 is CASSPLRTEGSSGNTIYF. Here the CDR3 DNA reads TGTGCCAGCTCACCACTCAGGACAGAGGGCTCCTCTGGAAACACCATATATTTT.

The J gene is TRBJ1-5, the V gene TRBV5-5; perhaps TRBD1 as D (5 bases). Germline CDR1 is SGHKS and CDR2 is YYEKEE (reference sequence). Trimming stripped 3 bases from V and 0 bases from J, with 13 bases between. This CDR3 spans 16 amino acids. In nucleotides, the CDR3 is TGTGCCAGCAGCTACAGGCCGGGCTATAGCAATCAGCCCCAGCATTTT. It encodes CASSYRPGYSNQPQHF.

The V call is TRBV3-1 (or the pseudogene TRBV3-2), the J call TRBJ1-2, with 7 bases aligning to TRBD1. The CDR3 totals 13 residues. Unmatched junction bases numbered 5, after V lost 6 bases and J lost 4 bases. Germline CDR1 and CDR2: LGHDT and YNNKEL (reference sequence). The CDR3 DNA reads as TGTGCCAGCAGTACGGGACAGCTCTATGGCTACACCTTC. It codes for CASSTGQLYGYTF.

This clone was counted once. This chain joins TRBV15 and TRBJ2-7; 7 bases fit TRBD1. The CDR3 sequence is 13 residues long. The germline V gene encodes CDR1 LNHNV and CDR2 YYDKDF (reference sequence). J lost 6 bases, V lost 2 bases, and 4 bases had no gene match. CDR3 sequence (DNA): TGTGCCACCAGCAGAACAGGGGTTCGCGAGCAGTACTTC. It translates to CATSRTGVREQYF.

This chain connects TRBV9 to TRBJ2-5; 11 bases map to TRBD2. With 4 bases clipped from V and 5 bases from J, the junction kept 10 bases outside the gene matches. Germline V lookup: CDR1 SGDLS, CDR2 YYNGEE. The CDR3 contains 16 residues. The CDR3 nucleotides read TGTGCCAGCAGCTCGACCCTAGGACTAGCGGGTGAGACCCAGTACTTC. It specifies CASSSTLGLAGETQYF.

The rearrangement joins TRBV5-4 to TRBJ1-4; D remains ambiguous. Trimming shortened V by 0 bases and J by 5 bases, and 5 bases separated the two germline ends. The germline gives CDR1 SGHNT, CDR2 YYREEE (reference sequence). This CDR3 is built from 13 residues. This CDR3 reads CASSLVGNEKLFF. CDR3 nucleotides: TGTGCCAGCAGCTTGGTCGGGAATGAAAAACTGTTTTTT.

The chain couples TRBV2 to TRBJ2-7, with 8 bases lining up with TRBD1. From germline, CDR1 is SNHLY and CDR2 FYNNEI. This CDR3 is 13 amino acids long. V gave up 4 bases and J gave up 6 bases; unmatched junction bases: 5. CDR3 protein: CASSAWTGSEQYF. In DNA form, the CDR3 reads TGTGCCAGCAGTGCTTGGACAGGGTCCGAGCAGTACTTC. Drawing the rest from reference TRBV2 and TRBJ2-7, the complete variable domain is EPEVTQTPSHQVTQMGQEVILRCVPISNHLYFYWYRQILGQKVEFLVSFYNNEISEKSEIFDDQFSVERPDGSNFTLKIRSTKLEDSAMYFCASSAWTGSEQYFGPGTRLTVT.

This sequence joins TRBV5-5 and TRBJ1-1; 9 bases map to TRBD1. CDR1 and CDR2 (germline): SGHKS, YYEKEE (reference sequence). Trimming removed 3 bases from V and 11 bases from J; junction bases left unmatched: 8. CDR3 size: 13 residues. The CDR3, as DNA: TGTGCCAGCAGCTGGACAGGGGACGACGGTGCTTTCTTT. It is translated as CASSWTGDDGAFF.

The V call is TRBV6-1, the J call TRBJ1-5; D ambiguous. The CDR3 runs to 15 residues. Germline CDR1 and CDR2: MNHNS and SASEGT. Trimming pared 0 bases from V and 8 bases from J, leaving 14 bases between. The CDR3 nucleotides are TGTGCCAGCAGTGAAGCGGTGGAGGGAGGAAAGCCCCAGCATTTT. Translated: CASSEAVEGGKPQHF.

The V call is TRBV3-1 (or the pseudogene TRBV3-2), the J call TRBJ2-5; D possibly corresponds to TRBD2 (5 bases). Germline V gene data show CDR1 as LGHDT and CDR2 as YNNKEL (reference sequence). The CDR3 is made up of 14 amino acids. The V end was cut by 3 bases, the J end by 7 bases, with 15 bases between. The CDR3 reads CASSHPGSGWTQYF. Written as DNA, the CDR3 is TGTGCCAGCAGCCACCCCGGGTCGGGGTGGACCCAGTACTTC.

This chain connects TRBV7-2 to TRBJ1-5; D unclear. CDR3 length: 17 amino acids. V lost 2 bases and J lost 5, with 19 bases in between. Germline-derived CDR1 and CDR2 are SGHTA and FQGNSA. CDR3 in amino acids: CASSLSPLRGGHQPQHF. CDR3 DNA: TGTGCCAGCAGCTTATCACCATTACGGGGTGGACATCAGCCCCAGCATTTT.

This clone was detected only once. The rearrangement joins TRBV6-5 to TRBJ2-1, with 9 bases aligning to TRBD1. This CDR3 contains 13 residues. The germline CDR1 and CDR2 sequences are MNHEY and SVGAGI. Trimming removed 10 bases from V and 4 bases from J; junction bases left unmatched: 5. The DNA of the CDR3 is TGTGCCACCACAGGGGGCTGGTACAATGAGCAGTTCTTC. This sequence encodes CATTGGWYNEQFF.

This clone was detected only a few times. The chain uses TRBV2 and TRBJ2-2; 10 bases line up with TRBD2. V lost 10 bases, J lost 5 bases, and 7 bases stayed unmatched. Germline CDR1 and CDR2: SNHLY and FYNNEI. The length of the CDR3 is 14 residues. CDR3 protein: CATERGGYTGELFF. CDR3 bases: TGTGCCACTGAGCGGGGGGGATATACCGGGGAGCTGTTTTTT.